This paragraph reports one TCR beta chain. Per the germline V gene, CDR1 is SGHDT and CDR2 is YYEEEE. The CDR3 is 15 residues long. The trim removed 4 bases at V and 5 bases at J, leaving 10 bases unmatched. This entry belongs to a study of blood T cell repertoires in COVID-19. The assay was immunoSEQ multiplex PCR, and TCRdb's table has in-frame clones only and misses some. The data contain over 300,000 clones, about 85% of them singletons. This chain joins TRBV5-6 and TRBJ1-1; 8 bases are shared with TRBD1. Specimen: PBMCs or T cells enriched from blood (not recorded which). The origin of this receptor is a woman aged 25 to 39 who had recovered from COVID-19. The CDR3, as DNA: TGTGCCAGCAGCCCGGGGGGACAGGCTTGGACTGAAGCTTTCTTT. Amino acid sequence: CASSPGGQAWTEAFF.